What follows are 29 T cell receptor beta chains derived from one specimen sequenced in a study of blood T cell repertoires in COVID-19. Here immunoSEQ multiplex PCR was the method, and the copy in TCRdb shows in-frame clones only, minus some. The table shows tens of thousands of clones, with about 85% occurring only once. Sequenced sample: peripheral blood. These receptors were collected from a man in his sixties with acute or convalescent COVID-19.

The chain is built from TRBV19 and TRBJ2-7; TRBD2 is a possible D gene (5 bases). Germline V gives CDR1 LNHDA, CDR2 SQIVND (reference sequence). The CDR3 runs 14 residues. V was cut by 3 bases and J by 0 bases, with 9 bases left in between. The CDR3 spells CASSIPGSSYEQYF. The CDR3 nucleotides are TGTGCCAGTAGTATCCCGGGGAGCTCCTACGAGCAGTACTTC.

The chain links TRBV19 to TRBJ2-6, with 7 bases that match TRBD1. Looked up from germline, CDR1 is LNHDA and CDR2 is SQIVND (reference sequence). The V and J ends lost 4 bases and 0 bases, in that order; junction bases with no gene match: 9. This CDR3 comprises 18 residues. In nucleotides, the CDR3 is TGTGCCAGTAGTACTCAGGGGGTTCTTAGCTCTGGGGCCAACGTCCTGACTTTC. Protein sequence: CASSTQGVLSSGANVLTF.

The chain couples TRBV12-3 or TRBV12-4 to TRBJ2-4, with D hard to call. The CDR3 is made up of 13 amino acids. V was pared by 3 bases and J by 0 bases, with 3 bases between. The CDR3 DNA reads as TGTGCCAGCAGTTTCGGAGCCAAAAACATTCAGTACTTC. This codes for CASSFGAKNIQYF.

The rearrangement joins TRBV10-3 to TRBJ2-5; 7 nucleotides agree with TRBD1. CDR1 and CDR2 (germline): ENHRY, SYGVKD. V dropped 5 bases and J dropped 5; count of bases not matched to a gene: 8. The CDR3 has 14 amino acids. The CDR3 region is CAISYSDREETQYF. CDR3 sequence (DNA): TGTGCCATCAGTTACTCCGACAGGGAGGAGACCCAGTACTTC.

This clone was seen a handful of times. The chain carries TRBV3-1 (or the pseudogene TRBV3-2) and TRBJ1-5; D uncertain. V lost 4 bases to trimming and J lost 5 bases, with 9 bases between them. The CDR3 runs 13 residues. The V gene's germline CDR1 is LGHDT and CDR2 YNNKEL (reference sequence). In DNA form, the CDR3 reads TGTGCCAGCAGCCTGCCGGGAGATCAGCCCCAGCATTTT. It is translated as CASSLPGDQPQHF.

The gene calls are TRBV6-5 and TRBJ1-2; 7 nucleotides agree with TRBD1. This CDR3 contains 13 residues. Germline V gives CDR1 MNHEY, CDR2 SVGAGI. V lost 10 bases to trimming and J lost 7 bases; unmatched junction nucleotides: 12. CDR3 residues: CATIPTGRGGYTF. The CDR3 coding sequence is TGTGCCACCATCCCGACAGGGAGAGGTGGCTACACCTTC.

The CDR3 DNA follows: TGCGCCAGCCGGGACCGGGGAGGGTCCTACAATGAGCAGTTCTTC. Translated, it gives CASRDRGGSYNEQFF. J is TRBJ2-1 and V is TRBV23-1, with TRBD2 matching 7 bases. TRBV23-1 is an open reading frame, and its role is uncertain. This CDR3 is 15 amino acids long. V gave up 8 bases and J gave up 1 base; unmatched junction bases: 8.

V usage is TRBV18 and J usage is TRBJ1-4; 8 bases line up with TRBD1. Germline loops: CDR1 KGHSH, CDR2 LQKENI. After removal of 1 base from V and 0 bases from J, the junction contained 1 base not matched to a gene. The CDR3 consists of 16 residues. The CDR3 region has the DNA TGTGCCAGCTCACCACGACAGGGGACAACTAATGAAAAACTGTTTTTT. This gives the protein CASSPRQGTTNEKLFF.

The CDR3 coding sequence is TGCAGCGTCGGACAGGGGGTAGCGGCTTTCTTT. Residues: CSVGQGVAAFF. This chain uses TRBV29-1 with TRBJ1-1; TRBD1 aligns across 10 bases. The V segment lost 6 bases and the J segment 11 bases; nucleotides outside the gene matches: 6. The CDR3 runs to 11 residues. Germline V gene lookup returns CDR1 SQVTM and CDR2 ANQGSEA.

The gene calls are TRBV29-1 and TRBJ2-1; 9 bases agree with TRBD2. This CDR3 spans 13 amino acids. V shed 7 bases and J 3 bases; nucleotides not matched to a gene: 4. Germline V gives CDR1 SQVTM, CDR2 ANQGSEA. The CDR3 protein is CSGGLALYNEQFF. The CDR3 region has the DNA TGCAGCGGGGGACTAGCCCTCTACAATGAGCAGTTCTTC.

Here the CDR3 DNA reads TGTGCCAGCAGCCCCCTCGCCGAACAGGGGAACTATGGCTACACCTTC. As protein: CASSPLAEQGNYGYTF. This chain connects TRBV3-1 (or the pseudogene TRBV3-2) to TRBJ1-2, with TRBD1 matching over 7 bases. This CDR3 contains 16 residues. With 4 bases clipped from V and 2 bases from J, the junction kept 10 bases outside the gene matches. Per germline, CDR1 LGHDT and CDR2 YNNKEL (reference sequence).

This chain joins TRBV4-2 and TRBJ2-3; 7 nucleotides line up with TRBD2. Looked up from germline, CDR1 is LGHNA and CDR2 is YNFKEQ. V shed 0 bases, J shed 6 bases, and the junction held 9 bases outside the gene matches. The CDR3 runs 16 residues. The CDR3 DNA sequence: TGTGCCAGCAGCCAAGAGGCTAGCGGCCTTGGGGATACGCAGTATTTT. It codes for CASSQEASGLGDTQYF.

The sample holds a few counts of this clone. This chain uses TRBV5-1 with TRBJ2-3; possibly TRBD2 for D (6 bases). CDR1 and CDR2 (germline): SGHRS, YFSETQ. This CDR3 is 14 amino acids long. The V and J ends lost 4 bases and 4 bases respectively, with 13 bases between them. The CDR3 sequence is CASSPRLGADTQYF. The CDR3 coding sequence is TGCGCCAGCAGCCCTCGACTAGGGGCAGATACGCAGTATTTT.

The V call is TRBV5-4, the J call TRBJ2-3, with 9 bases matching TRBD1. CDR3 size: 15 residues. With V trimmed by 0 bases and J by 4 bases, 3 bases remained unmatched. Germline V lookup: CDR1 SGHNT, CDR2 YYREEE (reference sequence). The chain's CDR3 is CASSLDRGRPDTQYF. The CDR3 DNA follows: TGTGCCAGCAGCTTGGACAGGGGGCGCCCAGATACGCAGTATTTT. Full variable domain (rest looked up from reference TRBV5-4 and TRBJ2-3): ETGVTQSPTHLIKTRGQQVTLRCSSQSGHNTVSWYQQALGQGPQFIFQYYREEENGRGNFPPRFSGLQFPNYSSELNVNALELDDSALYLCASSLDRGRPDTQYFGPGTRLTVL.

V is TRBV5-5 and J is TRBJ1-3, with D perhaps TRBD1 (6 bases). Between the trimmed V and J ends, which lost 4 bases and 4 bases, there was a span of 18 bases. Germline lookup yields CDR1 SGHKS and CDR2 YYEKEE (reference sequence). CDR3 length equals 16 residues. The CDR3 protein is CASSPALGARGNTIYF. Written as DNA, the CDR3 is TGTGCCAGCAGCCCGGCGTTGGGGGCGCGAGGAAACACCATATATTTT.

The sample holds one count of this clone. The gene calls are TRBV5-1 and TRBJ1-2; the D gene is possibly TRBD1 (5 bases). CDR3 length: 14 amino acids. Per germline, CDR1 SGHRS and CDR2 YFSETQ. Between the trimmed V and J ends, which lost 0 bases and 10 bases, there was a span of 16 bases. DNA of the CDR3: TGCGCCAGCAGCTTGGTCGCCAGGGAATCAGCCTACACCTTC. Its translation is CASSLVARESAYTF.

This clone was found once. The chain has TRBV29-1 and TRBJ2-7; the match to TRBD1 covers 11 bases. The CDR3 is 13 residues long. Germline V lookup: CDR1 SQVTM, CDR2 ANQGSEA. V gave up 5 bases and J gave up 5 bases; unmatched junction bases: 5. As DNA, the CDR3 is TGCAGCGTTTGGACAGGGGGCATCGACGAGCAGTACTTC. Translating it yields CSVWTGGIDEQYF.

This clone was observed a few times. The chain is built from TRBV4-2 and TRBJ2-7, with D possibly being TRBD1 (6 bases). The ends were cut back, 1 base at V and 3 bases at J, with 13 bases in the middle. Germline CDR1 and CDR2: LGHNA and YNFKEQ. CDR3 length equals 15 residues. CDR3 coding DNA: TGTGCCAGCAGCCAAGGATCGGGACAACACTACGAGCAGTACTTC. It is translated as CASSQGSGQHYEQYF.

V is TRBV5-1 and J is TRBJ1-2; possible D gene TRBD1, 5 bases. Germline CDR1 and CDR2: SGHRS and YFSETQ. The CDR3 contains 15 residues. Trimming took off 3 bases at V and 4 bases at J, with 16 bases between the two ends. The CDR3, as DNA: TGCGCCAGCAGCTGGGGAAGGGGTCTAGGCTATGGCTACACCTTC. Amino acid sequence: CASSWGRGLGYGYTF.

CDR3 in DNA: TGTGCCAGCAGCTCCGGTAGACGGACAGGGGGCGACGAGCAGTACTTC. It is translated as CASSSGRRTGGDEQYF. The V and J genes are TRBV7-9 and TRBJ2-7; 11 nucleotides match TRBD1. Germline trimming cut 4 bases from V and 5 bases from J; bases unmatched to any gene: 10. The CDR3 consists of 16 residues. Germline V lookup: CDR1 SEHNR, CDR2 FQNEAQ (reference sequence).

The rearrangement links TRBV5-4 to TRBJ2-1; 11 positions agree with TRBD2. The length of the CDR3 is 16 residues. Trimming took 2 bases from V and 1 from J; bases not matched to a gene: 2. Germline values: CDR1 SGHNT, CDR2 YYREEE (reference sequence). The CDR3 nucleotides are TGTGCCAGCAGCTTAGGGACTAGCGGATCCTACAATGAGCAGTTCTTC. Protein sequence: CASSLGTSGSYNEQFF.

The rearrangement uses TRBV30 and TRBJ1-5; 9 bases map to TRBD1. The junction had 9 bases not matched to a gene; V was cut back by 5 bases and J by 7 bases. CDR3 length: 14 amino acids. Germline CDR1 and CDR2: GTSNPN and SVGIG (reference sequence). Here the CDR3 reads CAWDAGTGNQPQHF. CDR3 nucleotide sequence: TGTGCCTGGGATGCCGGGACAGGGAACCAGCCCCAGCATTTT. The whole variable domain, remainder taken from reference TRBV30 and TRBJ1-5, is SQTIHQWPATLVQPVGSPLSLECTVEGTSNPNLYWYRQAAGRGLQLLFYSVGIGQISSEVPQNLSASRPQDRQFILSSKKLLLSDSGFYLCAWDAGTGNQPQHFGDGTRLSIL.

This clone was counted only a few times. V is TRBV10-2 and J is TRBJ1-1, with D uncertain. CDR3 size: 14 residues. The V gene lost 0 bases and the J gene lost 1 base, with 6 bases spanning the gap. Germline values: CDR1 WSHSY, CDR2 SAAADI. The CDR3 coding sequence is TGCGCCAGCAGTGAGTCGCGGGGGAACACTGAAGCTTTCTTT. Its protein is CASSESRGNTEAFF.

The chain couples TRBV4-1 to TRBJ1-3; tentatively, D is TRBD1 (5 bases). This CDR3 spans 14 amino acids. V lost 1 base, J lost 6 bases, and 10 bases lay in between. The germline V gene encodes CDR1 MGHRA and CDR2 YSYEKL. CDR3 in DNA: TGCGCCAGCAGCCAAGTTGGGGGGGTAAACACCATATATTTT. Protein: CASSQVGGVNTIYF.

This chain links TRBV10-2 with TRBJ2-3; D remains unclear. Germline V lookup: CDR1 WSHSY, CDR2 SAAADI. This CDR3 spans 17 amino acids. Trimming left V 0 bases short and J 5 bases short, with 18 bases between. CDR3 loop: CASSESNSGSTLDTQYF. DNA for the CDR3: TGCGCCAGCAGTGAGTCGAACTCCGGGTCCACCCTAGATACGCAGTATTTT.

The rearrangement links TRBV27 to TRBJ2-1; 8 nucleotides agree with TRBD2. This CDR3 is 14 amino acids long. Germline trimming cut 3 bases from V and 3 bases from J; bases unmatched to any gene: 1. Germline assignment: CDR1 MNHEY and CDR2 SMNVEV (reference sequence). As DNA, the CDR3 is TGTGCCAGCAGTTTCGCGGGGGGCTACAATGAGCAGTTCTTC. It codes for CASSFAGGYNEQFF.

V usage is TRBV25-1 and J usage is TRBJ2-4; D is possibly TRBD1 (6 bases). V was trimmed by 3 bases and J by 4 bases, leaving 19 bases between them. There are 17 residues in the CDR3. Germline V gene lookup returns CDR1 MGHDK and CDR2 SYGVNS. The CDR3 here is CASSEKTGTSRKNIQYF. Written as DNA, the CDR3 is TGTGCCAGCAGTGAGAAAACCGGGACATCCCGAAAAAACATTCAGTACTTC.

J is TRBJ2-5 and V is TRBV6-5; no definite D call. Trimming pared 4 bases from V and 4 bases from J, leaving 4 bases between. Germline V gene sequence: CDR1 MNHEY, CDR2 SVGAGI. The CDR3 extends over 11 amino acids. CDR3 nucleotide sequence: TGTGCCAGCAGTTCCGGAGAGACCCAGTACTTC. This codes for CASSSGETQYF.

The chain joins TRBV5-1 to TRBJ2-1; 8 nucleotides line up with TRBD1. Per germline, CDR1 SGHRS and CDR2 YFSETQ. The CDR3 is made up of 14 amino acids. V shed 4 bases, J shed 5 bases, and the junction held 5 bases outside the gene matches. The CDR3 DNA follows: TGCGCCAGCAGCCCCCGGACAGGGAACAATGAGCAGTTCTTC. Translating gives CASSPRTGNNEQFF.